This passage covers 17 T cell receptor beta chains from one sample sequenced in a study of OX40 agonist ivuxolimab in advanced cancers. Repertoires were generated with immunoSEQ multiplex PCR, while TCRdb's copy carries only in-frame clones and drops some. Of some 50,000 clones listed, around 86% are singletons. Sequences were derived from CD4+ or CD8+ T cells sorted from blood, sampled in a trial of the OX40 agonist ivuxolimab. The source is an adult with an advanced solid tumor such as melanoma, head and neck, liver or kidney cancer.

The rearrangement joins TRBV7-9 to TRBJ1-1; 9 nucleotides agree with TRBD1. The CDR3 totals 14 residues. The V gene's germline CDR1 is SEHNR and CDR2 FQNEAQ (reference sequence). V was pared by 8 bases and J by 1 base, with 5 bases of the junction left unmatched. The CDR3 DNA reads TGTGCCAGCTTTCGGACAGGGGAGAACACTGAAGCTTTCTTT. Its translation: CASFRTGENTEAFF.

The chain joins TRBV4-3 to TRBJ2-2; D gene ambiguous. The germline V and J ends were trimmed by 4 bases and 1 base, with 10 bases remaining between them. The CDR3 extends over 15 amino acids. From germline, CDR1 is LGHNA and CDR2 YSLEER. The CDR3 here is CASSLDAMNTGELFF. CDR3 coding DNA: TGCGCCAGCAGCCTTGACGCCATGAACACCGGGGAGCTGTTTTTT.

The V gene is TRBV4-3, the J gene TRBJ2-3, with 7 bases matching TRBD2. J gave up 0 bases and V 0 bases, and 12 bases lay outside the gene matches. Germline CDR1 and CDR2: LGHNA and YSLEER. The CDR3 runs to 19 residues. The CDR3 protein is CASSQDMFGGSSSTDTQYF. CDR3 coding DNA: TGCGCCAGCAGCCAAGATATGTTCGGGGGGTCTTCGAGCACAGATACGCAGTATTTT.

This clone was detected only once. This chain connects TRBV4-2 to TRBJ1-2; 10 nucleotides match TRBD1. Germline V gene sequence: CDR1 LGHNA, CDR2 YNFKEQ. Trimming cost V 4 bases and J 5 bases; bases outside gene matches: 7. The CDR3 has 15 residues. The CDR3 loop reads CASSRPADRGYGYTF. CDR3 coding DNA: TGTGCCAGCAGCCGACCGGCGGACAGGGGGTATGGCTACACCTTC.

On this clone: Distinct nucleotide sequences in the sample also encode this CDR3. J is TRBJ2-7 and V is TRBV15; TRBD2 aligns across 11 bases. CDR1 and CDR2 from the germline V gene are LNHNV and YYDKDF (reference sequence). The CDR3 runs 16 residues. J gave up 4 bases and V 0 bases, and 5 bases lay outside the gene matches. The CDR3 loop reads CATSRDPGLAGYEQYF. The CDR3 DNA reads TGTGCCACCAGCAGAGATCCCGGACTAGCGGGTTACGAGCAGTACTTC.

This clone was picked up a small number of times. DNA of the CDR3: TGTGCCAGCAGCCTACAGGACGGAAGCAATCAGCCCCAGCATTTT. Protein product: CASSLQDGSNQPQHF. This chain joins TRBV5-8 and TRBJ1-5, with a possible D match to TRBD1 (5 bases). CDR3 length: 15 amino acids. CDR1 is SGHTS, CDR2 YDEGEE, per germline. Trimming took off 4 bases at V and 1 base at J, with 12 bases between the two ends. The full variable domain, with the rest looked up from reference TRBV5-8 and TRBJ1-5, is EAGVTQSPTHLIKTRGQQATLRCSPISGHTSVYWYQQALGLGLQFLLWYDEGEERNRGNFPPRFSGRQFPNYSSELNVNALELEDSALYLCASSLQDGSNQPQHFGDGTRLSIL.

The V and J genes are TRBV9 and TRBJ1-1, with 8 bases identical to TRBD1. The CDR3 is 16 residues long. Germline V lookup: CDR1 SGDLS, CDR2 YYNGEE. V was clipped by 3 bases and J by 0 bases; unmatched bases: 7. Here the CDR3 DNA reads TGTGCCAGCAGCGCCTCGAGGGACAGGATGAACACTGAAGCTTTCTTT. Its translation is CASSASRDRMNTEAFF. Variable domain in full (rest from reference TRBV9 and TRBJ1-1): DSGVTQTPKHLITATGQRVTLRCSPRSGDLSVYWYQQSLDQGLQFLIQYYNGEERAKGNILERFSAQQFPDLHSELNLSSLELGDSALYFCASSASRDRMNTEAFFGQGTRLTVV.

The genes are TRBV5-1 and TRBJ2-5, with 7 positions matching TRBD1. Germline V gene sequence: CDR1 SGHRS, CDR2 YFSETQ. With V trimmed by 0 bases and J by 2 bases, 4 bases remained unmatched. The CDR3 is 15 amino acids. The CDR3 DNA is TGCGCCAGCAGCTTGGAAGGACAGGTACAAGAGACCCAGTACTTC. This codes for CASSLEGQVQETQYF.

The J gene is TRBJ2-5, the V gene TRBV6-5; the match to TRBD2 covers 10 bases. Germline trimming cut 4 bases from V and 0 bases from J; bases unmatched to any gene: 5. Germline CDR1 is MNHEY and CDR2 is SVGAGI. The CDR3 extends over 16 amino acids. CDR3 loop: CASSFEAGGNQETQYF. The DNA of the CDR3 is TGTGCCAGCAGTTTTGAAGCGGGGGGGAACCAAGAGACCCAGTACTTC.

CDR3 DNA sequence: TGTGCCAGCAGCTCGACGGGGCTGGGCACAGATACGCAGTATTTT. The encoded protein is CASSSTGLGTDTQYF. The rearrangement links TRBV5-4 to TRBJ2-3; D assignment may be TRBD1 or TRBD2 (5 bases each). Germline CDR1 and CDR2: SGHNT and YYREEE (reference sequence). The V and J ends lost 3 bases and 1 base respectively, with 12 bases between them. This CDR3 region has 15 residues. The full variable domain, rest sourced from reference TRBV5-4 and TRBJ2-3, is ETGVTQSPTHLIKTRGQQVTLRCSSQSGHNTVSWYQQALGQGPQFIFQYYREEENGRGNFPPRFSGLQFPNYSSELNVNALELDDSALYLCASSSTGLGTDTQYFGPGTRLTVL.

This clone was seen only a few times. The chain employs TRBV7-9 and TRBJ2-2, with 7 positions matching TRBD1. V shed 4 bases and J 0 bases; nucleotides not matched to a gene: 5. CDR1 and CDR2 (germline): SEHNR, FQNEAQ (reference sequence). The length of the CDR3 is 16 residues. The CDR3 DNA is TGTGCCAGCAGCTCCGGGACAGAAGCGAACACCGGGGAGCTGTTTTTT. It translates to CASSSGTEANTGELFF.

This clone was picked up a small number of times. The CDR3 region is CSALLQGSHEQYF. The CDR3 region has the DNA TGCAGCGCTCTCCTGCAGGGATCTCATGAGCAGTACTTC. V is TRBV29-1 and J is TRBJ2-7; D is perhaps TRBD1 (5 bases). CDR3 length: 13 amino acids. The V and J ends lost 7 bases and 7 bases respectively, with 20 bases between them. The germline gives CDR1 SQVTM, CDR2 ANQGSEA.

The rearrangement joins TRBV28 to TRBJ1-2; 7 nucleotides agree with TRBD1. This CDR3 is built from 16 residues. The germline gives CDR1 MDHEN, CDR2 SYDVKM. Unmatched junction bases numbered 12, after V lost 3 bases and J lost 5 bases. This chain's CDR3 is CASSLPPLEGAYGYTF. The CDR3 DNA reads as TGTGCCAGCAGTTTGCCCCCTTTGGAGGGGGCTTATGGCTACACCTTC.

The CDR3 sequence: CASSRQGALDIQYF. The CDR3 nucleotides are TGTGCCAGCAGTAGACAGGGGGCTCTGGACATTCAGTACTTC. The chain recombines TRBV6-1 with TRBJ2-4, with 10 bases fitting TRBD1. CDR1 is MNHNS, CDR2 SASEGT, per germline. This CDR3 is built from 14 residues. V gave up 5 bases and J gave up 8 bases; unmatched junction bases: 6.

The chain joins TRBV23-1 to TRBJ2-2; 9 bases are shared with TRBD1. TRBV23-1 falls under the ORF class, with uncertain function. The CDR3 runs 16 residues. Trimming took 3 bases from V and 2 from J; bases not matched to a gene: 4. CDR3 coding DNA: TGCGCCAGCAGTCACAGACAGGGGGGCAACACCGGGGAGCTGTTTTTT. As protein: CASSHRQGGNTGELFF.

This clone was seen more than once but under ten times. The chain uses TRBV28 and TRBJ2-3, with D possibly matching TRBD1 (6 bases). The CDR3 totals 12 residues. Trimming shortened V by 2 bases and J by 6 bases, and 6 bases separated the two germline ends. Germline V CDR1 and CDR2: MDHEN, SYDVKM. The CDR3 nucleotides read TGTGCCAGCAGTTTACAGGGGGATACGCAGTATTTT. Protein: CASSLQGDTQYF.

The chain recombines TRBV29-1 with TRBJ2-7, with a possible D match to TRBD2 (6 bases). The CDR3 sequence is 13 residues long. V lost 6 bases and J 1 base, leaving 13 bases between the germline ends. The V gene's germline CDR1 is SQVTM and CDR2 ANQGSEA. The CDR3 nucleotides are TGCAGCGTAGTCCTACGGGAGTCCTACGAGCAGTACGTC. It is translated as CSVVLRESYEQYV.